This T cell receptor (beta chain) came from a study of blood T cell repertoires in COVID-19. Study information: Some COVID-19 samples were acute and others convalescent; all came from the United States, Italy and Spain. PBMCs, B-cell-depleted T cells, or T cells provided the cDNA or gDNA that made up the material.

In the original processing: Nucleated cell counts were estimated from reference gene primer amplification. Method: immunoSEQ multiplex PCR; TCRdb's copy keeps in-frame clones and lacks some. That table supplies the V and J calls and clone size; D and trimming were determined from the DNA. Here the sample spans 150,000 to 200,000 clones, about 79% being singletons. The trim removed 6 bases at V and 6 bases at J, leaving 11 bases unmatched. The V gene's germline CDR1 is MNHEY and CDR2 SMNVEV (reference sequence). This CDR3 is built from 15 residues. Participants spanned ages about 18 to 100 years and resided in about two dozen US areas.

Sequenced: PBMCs or T cells enriched from blood (not recorded which). The receptor was isolated from a man aged 45-65 years who had recovered from COVID-19. The chain is built from TRBV27 and TRBJ1-2, with 9 bases identical to TRBD1. The CDR3 DNA sequence: TGTGCCAGCAGCTCGAGGGACAGGGAGTATCATGGCTACACCTTC. Its translation is CASSSRDREYHGYTF.